This T cell receptor beta chain was recorded in a study of blood T cell repertoires in COVID-19. Background on the study: Donors in the United States, Italy and Spain gave samples during acute or convalescent COVID-19. The analysed material was cDNA or gDNA that came from T cells, B-cell-depleted T cells, or PBMCs.

Authors' processing steps: Estimation of nucleated cell counts was performed using reference gene primer amplification. Repertoires were generated with immunoSEQ multiplex PCR, while TCRdb's copy carries only in-frame clones and drops some. D and trimming come from the DNA, and the V and J calls and clone size come from that table. The table includes 150,000 to 200,000 clones, around nine tenths detected once. Deletions cut 5 bases from V and 1 base from J, with 11 bases between. The CDR3 sequence is 14 residues long. From germline, CDR1 is SGHTA and CDR2 FQGNSA. The sample taken for sequencing was peripheral blood. This clonotype was sampled from a human donor in a cohort sampled during active COVID-19. The rearrangement uses TRBV7-2 and TRBJ1-1; D remains ambiguous. The CDR3 reads CASSPPGENTEAFF. The CDR3 DNA reads as TGTGCCAGCAGCCCCCCCGGGGAGAACACTGAAGCTTTCTTT. The full variable domain, in which reference TRBV7-2 and TRBJ1-1 provide the parts outside the CDR3, is GAGVSQSPSNKVTEKGKDVELRCDPISGHTALYWYRQSLGQGLEFLIYFQGNSAPDKSGLPSDRFSAERTGGSVSTLTIQRTQQEDSAVYLCASSPPGENTEAFFGQGTRLTVV.